A single sample gave rise to the 9 T cell receptor beta chains below, sequenced in a study of OX40 agonist ivuxolimab in advanced cancers. Clones were sequenced by immunoSEQ multiplex PCR, and TCRdb holds only the in-frame ones, with some missing. In the table there are about 79,000 clones, 80% to 90% of which are singletons. The starting material was CD4+ or CD8+ T cells sorted from blood, obtained in a trial of the OX40 agonist ivuxolimab. Receptor source: an adult with an advanced solid tumor such as melanoma, head and neck, liver or kidney cancer.

This chain connects TRBV5-1 to TRBJ2-1, with 12 bases identical to TRBD2. J was trimmed by 1 base and V by 2 bases; bases with no gene match: 4. The germline CDR1 and CDR2 sequences are SGHRS and YFSETQ. The CDR3 has 17 amino acids. Here the CDR3 DNA reads TGCGCCAGCAGCTTAGGGACTAGCGGGCCGTCCTACAATGAGCAGTTCTTC. Its protein is CASSLGTSGPSYNEQFF.

The chain couples TRBV19 to TRBJ2-2; no firm D call. The CDR3 contains 15 residues. The germline V gene encodes CDR1 LNHDA and CDR2 SQIVND (reference sequence). V lost 6 bases and J lost 0, with 11 bases in between. The CDR3 sequence: CASSPPLANTGELFF. Written as DNA, the CDR3 is TGTGCCAGTAGCCCGCCCCTCGCGAACACCGGGGAGCTGTTTTTT. The variable domain in full, completed from reference TRBV19 and TRBJ2-2, reads DGGITQSPKYLFRKEGQNVTLSCEQNLNHDAMYWYRQDPGQGLRLIYYSQIVNDFQKGDIAEGYSVSREKKESFPLTVTSAQKNPTAFYLCASSPPLANTGELFFGEGSRLTVL.

The gene calls are TRBV21-1 and TRBJ1-1. TRBV21-1 is a documented pseudogene. The CDR3 is made up of 15 amino acids. The CDR3 nucleotides read TGTGCCAGCAGCAAAGTGGCGGGTTTGAACACTGAAGCTTTCTTT. The encoded protein is CASSKVAGLNTEAFF.

The chain joins TRBV4-1 to TRBJ2-2; 7 bases are a match to TRBD2. Germline assignment: CDR1 MGHRA and CDR2 YSYEKL. This CDR3 spans 16 amino acids. V was pared by 2 bases and J by 7 bases, with 10 bases of the junction left unmatched. CDR3: CASSQLRGGSGGELFF. CDR3 sequence (DNA): TGCGCCAGCAGCCAACTCAGAGGCGGGAGTGGCGGGGAGCTGTTTTTT.

On this clone itself: At one boundary the junction diverges from the germline segment, which might be a read error. The chain couples TRBV2 to TRBJ1-5; D call uncertain. The CDR3 is 13 residues long. In germline, CDR1 is SNHLY, CDR2 FYNNEI. This CDR3 reads CASRLQPVSPRHF. CDR3 nucleotides: TGTGCCAGCAGGCTACAGCCTGTATCGCCCCGGCATTTT.

The genes are TRBV19 and TRBJ2-1; TRBD2 matches 12 bases. Germline V CDR1 and CDR2: LNHDA, SQIVND (reference sequence). This CDR3 region has 15 residues. Trimming cost V 4 bases and J 9 bases; bases outside gene matches: 7. The CDR3 is CASSSPTSGSPEQFF. For the CDR3, the DNA is TGTGCCAGTAGTAGCCCGACTAGCGGGAGCCCTGAGCAGTTCTTC.

The gene calls are TRBV19 and TRBJ2-3; possibly TRBD2 for D (5 bases). This CDR3 contains 16 residues. Germline V CDR1 and CDR2: LNHDA, SQIVND (reference sequence). The V gene lost 7 bases and the J gene lost 4 bases, with 21 bases spanning the gap. CDR3 DNA sequence: TGTGCCAGTAACCCCAGTAAAACCTACGGGGCAGATACGCAGTATTTT. Translation gives CASNPSKTYGADTQYF.

This rearrangement joins TRBV19 to TRBJ2-5, with D maybe TRBD2 (5 bases). This CDR3 is 14 amino acids long. Trimming removed 2 bases from V and 5 bases from J, with 12 bases in between. Germline CDR1 LNHDA, CDR2 SQIVND (reference sequence). The DNA for the CDR3 is TGTGCCAGTAGTATAAAGGGAGATGTGGAGACCCAGTACTTC. This sequence encodes CASSIKGDVETQYF.

A few counts support this clone. V gene TRBV18 combines with J gene TRBJ2-7, with D perhaps TRBD1 or TRBD2 (5 bases each). CDR1 is KGHSH and CDR2 is LQKENI in the germline V gene. The CDR3 totals 13 residues. Trimming left V 6 bases short and J 2 bases short, with 11 bases between. CDR3 coding DNA: TGTGCCAGCTCCCCCGGGGCCACCTACGAGCAGTACTTC. Translated, it gives CASSPGATYEQYF.